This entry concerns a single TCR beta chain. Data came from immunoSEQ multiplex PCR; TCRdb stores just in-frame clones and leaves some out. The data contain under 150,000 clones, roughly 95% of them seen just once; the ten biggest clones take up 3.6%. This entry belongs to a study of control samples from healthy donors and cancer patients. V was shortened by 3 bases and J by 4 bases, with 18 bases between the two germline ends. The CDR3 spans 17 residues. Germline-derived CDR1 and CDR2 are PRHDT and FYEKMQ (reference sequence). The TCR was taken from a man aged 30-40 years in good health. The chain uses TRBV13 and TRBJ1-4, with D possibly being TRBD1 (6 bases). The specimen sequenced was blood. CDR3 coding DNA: TGTGCCAGCAGCTTCCGAGGAGCAGGGGACGGTAATGAAAAACTGTTTTTT. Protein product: CASSFRGAGDGNEKLFF.